A selection of T cell receptor beta chains follows, all from one sample in a study of molecular identifiers for immune sequencing clone quantification. TCRdb re-derived calls from the PCR reads in MiXCR, one entry per CDR3 protein. The sample has 80,000 to 95,000 distinct CDR3 sequences, 15% to 20% seen once. Material for sequencing was naive CD8+ T cells from blood, with Jurkat cell RNA spiked in. These receptors originate from a human donor in good health. Some libraries in this study had Jurkat cell RNA spiked in. Both conserved end residues are part of each CDR3. A D gene is named only where the DNA matches it firmly. The size of a clone is reported for some rows only, either as once, few or many, or as a class for expanded clones.

d_call: NA; clone_size: many; v_call: TRBV14; j_call: TRBJ2-7; cdr3_aa: CASSLTAHYEQYF; cdr3_nt: TGTGCCAGCAGCCTCACGGCCCACTACGAGCAGTACTTC
d_call: TRBD2; clone_size: many; v_call: TRBV4-1; j_call: TRBJ2-7; cdr3_aa: CASSHGTSRYEQYF; cdr3_nt: TGCGCCAGCAGCCATGGGACTAGCCGGTACGAGCAGTACTTC
d_call: NA; clone_size: many; v_call: TRBV5-1; j_call: TRBJ2-7; cdr3_aa: CASSFEQGNEQYF; cdr3_nt: TGCGCCAGCAGCTTTGAGCAGGGGAACGAGCAGTACTTC
d_call: TRBD2; clone_size: many; v_call: TRBV12-3/TRBV12-4; j_call: TRBJ2-3; cdr3_aa: CASSFPWTSGGAYTQYF; cdr3_nt: TGTGCCAGCAGTTTCCCCTGGACTAGCGGGGGGGCATATACGCAGTATTTT
d_call: NA; clone_size: many; v_call: TRBV29-1; j_call: TRBJ2-1; cdr3_aa: CSVDTGVHEQFF; cdr3_nt: TGCAGCGTTGACACTGGGGTGCATGAGCAGTTCTTC
d_call: NA; clone_size: many; v_call: TRBV11-2; j_call: TRBJ2-2; cdr3_aa: CASSPLRNTGELFF; cdr3_nt: TGTGCCAGCAGCCCTTTGAGGAACACCGGGGAGCTGTTTTTT
d_call: TRBD2; clone_size: many; v_call: TRBV4-2; j_call: TRBJ2-7; cdr3_aa: CASSQAPGLAYEQYF; cdr3_nt: TGTGCCAGCAGCCAAGCCCCGGGACTAGCTTACGAGCAGTACTTC
d_call: NA; clone_size: once; v_call: TRBV9; j_call: TRBJ2-7; cdr3_aa: CASSPGTYAYEQYF; cdr3_nt: TGTGCCAGCAGCCCCGGGACTTACGCCTACGAGCAGTACTTC
d_call: NA; clone_size: many; v_call: TRBV2; j_call: TRBJ2-2; cdr3_aa: CASSPSRDTNTGELFF; cdr3_nt: TGTGCCAGCAGTCCCTCCCGGGACACGAACACCGGGGAGCTGTTTTTT
d_call: TRBD2; clone_size: many; v_call: TRBV12-5; j_call: TRBJ2-1; cdr3_aa: CASGGLAGVVEQFF; cdr3_nt: TGTGCTAGTGGGGGACTAGCGGGGGTCGTTGAGCAGTTCTTC
d_call: NA; clone_size: many; v_call: TRBV6-5; j_call: TRBJ1-1; cdr3_aa: CASFVGGVGNEAFF; cdr3_nt: TGTGCCAGCTTCGTTGGGGGGGTCGGGAATGAAGCTTTCTTT
d_call: NA; clone_size: many; v_call: TRBV14; j_call: TRBJ2-5; cdr3_aa: CASSLRTWETQYF; cdr3_nt: TGTGCCAGCAGCCTACGCACTTGGGAGACCCAGTACTTC
d_call: TRBD2; clone_size: many; v_call: TRBV25-1; j_call: TRBJ2-5; cdr3_aa: CASSWGGLGETQYF; cdr3_nt: TGTGCCAGCAGTTGGGGGGGGTTAGGTGAGACCCAGTACTTC
d_call: NA; clone_size: many; v_call: TRBV7-2; j_call: TRBJ2-7; cdr3_aa: CASSLFGGAHYEQYF; cdr3_nt: TGTGCCAGCAGCTTATTTGGAGGGGCCCATTACGAGCAGTACTTC
d_call: TRBD2; clone_size: many; v_call: TRBV11-2; j_call: TRBJ2-1; cdr3_aa: CASSSQRDLPYNEQFF; cdr3_nt: TGTGCCAGCAGCTCTCAGCGGGACTTGCCCTACAATGAGCAGTTCTTC
d_call: TRBD1; clone_size: many; v_call: TRBV27; j_call: TRBJ1-1; cdr3_aa: CASSLFTRGDTEAFF; cdr3_nt: TGTGCCAGCAGTTTATTTACCAGGGGGGACACTGAAGCTTTCTTT
d_call: NA; clone_size: NA; v_call: TRBV28; j_call: TRBJ2-3; cdr3_aa: CASSFGPYSTDTQYF; cdr3_nt: TGTGCCAGCAGTTTTGGTCCTTATAGCACAGATACGCAGTATTTT
d_call: TRBD2; clone_size: many; v_call: TRBV5-1; j_call: TRBJ2-3; cdr3_aa: CASSPGTSGGTDTQYF; cdr3_nt: TGCGCCAGCAGCCCGGGGACTAGCGGGGGTACAGATACGCAGTATTTT
d_call: NA; clone_size: many; v_call: TRBV29-1; j_call: TRBJ2-7; cdr3_aa: CSVETAATYEQYF; cdr3_nt: TGCAGCGTTGAGACGGCCGCTACCTACGAGCAGTACTTC
d_call: NA; clone_size: many; v_call: TRBV7-9; j_call: TRBJ1-3; cdr3_aa: CASSLGSDTIYF; cdr3_nt: TGTGCCAGCAGCTTAGGAAGTGACACCATATATTTT
d_call: TRBD2; clone_size: many; v_call: TRBV28; j_call: TRBJ2-7; cdr3_aa: CASSPRTSSYEQYF; cdr3_nt: TGTGCCAGCAGTCCGCGGACTAGCTCCTACGAGCAGTACTTC
d_call: TRBD1; clone_size: many; v_call: TRBV12-3/TRBV12-4; j_call: TRBJ2-2; cdr3_aa: CASSQGQYTGELFF; cdr3_nt: TGTGCCAGCAGTCAGGGACAGTACACCGGGGAGCTGTTTTTT
d_call: NA; clone_size: NA; v_call: TRBV4-1; j_call: TRBJ2-3; cdr3_aa: CASSQDPGVRTDTQYF; cdr3_nt: TGCGCCAGCAGCCAAGATCCCGGGGTACGAACAGATACGCAGTATTTT
d_call: NA; clone_size: many; v_call: TRBV20-1; j_call: TRBJ2-7; cdr3_aa: CSARLAYEQYF; cdr3_nt: TGCAGTGCTAGGCTGGCCTACGAGCAGTACTTC
d_call: NA; clone_size: many; v_call: TRBV27; j_call: TRBJ1-1; cdr3_aa: CASSLGNEAFF; cdr3_nt: TGTGCCAGCAGTTTAGGGAATGAAGCTTTCTTT
d_call: NA; clone_size: many; v_call: TRBV28; j_call: TRBJ2-3; cdr3_aa: CASSARGGAPTDTQYF; cdr3_nt: TGTGCCAGCAGTGCCAGGGGCGGGGCACCTACAGATACGCAGTATTTT
d_call: TRBD1; clone_size: many; v_call: TRBV4-3; j_call: TRBJ2-1; cdr3_aa: CASSQSLAGGHNEQFF; cdr3_nt: TGCGCCAGCAGCCAAAGCCTGGCAGGGGGCCACAATGAGCAGTTCTTC
d_call: NA; clone_size: many; v_call: TRBV7-6; j_call: TRBJ2-2; cdr3_aa: CASSPTPTNTGELFF; cdr3_nt: TGTGCCAGCAGCCCAACACCGACGAACACCGGGGAGCTGTTTTTT
d_call: TRBD1; clone_size: many; v_call: TRBV9; j_call: TRBJ1-2; cdr3_aa: CASSPRTGVFQNGYTF; cdr3_nt: TGTGCCAGCAGCCCCCGGACAGGGGTGTTTCAAAATGGCTACACCTTC
d_call: NA; clone_size: many; v_call: TRBV29-1; j_call: TRBJ2-3; cdr3_aa: CSVDDRQRTLSTDTQYF; cdr3_nt: TGCAGCGTTGATGATAGGCAACGGACTCTTAGCACAGATACGCAGTATTTT
d_call: NA; clone_size: many; v_call: TRBV7-6; j_call: TRBJ2-5; cdr3_aa: CASSLAPGTQETQYF; cdr3_nt: TGTGCCAGCAGCTTAGCCCCGGGAACCCAAGAGACCCAGTACTTC
d_call: TRBD1; clone_size: NA; v_call: TRBV4-3; j_call: TRBJ1-3; cdr3_aa: CASSQVTGVNTIYF; cdr3_nt: TGCGCCAGCAGCCAAGTAACAGGGGTAAACACCATATATTTT
d_call: TRBD1; clone_size: NA; v_call: TRBV6-1; j_call: TRBJ1-5; cdr3_aa: CASSEGRGTGEFGSNQPQHF; cdr3_nt: TGTGCCAGCAGTGAAGGAAGGGGGACAGGGGAGTTCGGTAGTAATCAGCCCCAGCATTTT
d_call: TRBD1; clone_size: many; v_call: TRBV7-3; j_call: TRBJ1-1; cdr3_aa: CASSSGQGATEAFF; cdr3_nt: TGTGCCAGCAGCTCGGGACAGGGGGCGACTGAAGCTTTCTTT
d_call: NA; clone_size: many; v_call: TRBV7-9; j_call: TRBJ1-1; cdr3_aa: CASSPPDTEAFF; cdr3_nt: TGTGCCAGCAGCCCTCCTGACACTGAAGCTTTCTTT
d_call: NA; clone_size: many; v_call: TRBV13; j_call: TRBJ2-7; cdr3_aa: CASSLAGRSYEQYF; cdr3_nt: TGTGCCAGCAGCTTAGCGGGCCGCTCCTACGAGCAGTACTTC
d_call: TRBD1; clone_size: many; v_call: TRBV14; j_call: TRBJ2-7; cdr3_aa: CASSQGDRVPPYEQYF; cdr3_nt: TGTGCCAGCAGCCAAGGTGACAGGGTTCCCCCCTACGAGCAGTACTTC
d_call: NA; clone_size: many; v_call: TRBV7-9; j_call: TRBJ2-3; cdr3_aa: CASSPGTDTQYF; cdr3_nt: TGTGCCAGCAGCCCGGGAACAGATACGCAGTATTTT
d_call: NA; clone_size: NA; v_call: TRBV5-4; j_call: TRBJ2-2; cdr3_aa: CASSLASWELFF; cdr3_nt: TGTGCCAGCAGCTTGGCGTCCTGGGAGCTGTTTTTT
d_call: TRBD1; clone_size: many; v_call: TRBV5-4; j_call: TRBJ2-7; cdr3_aa: CASSLAGTAYEQYF; cdr3_nt: TGTGCCAGCAGCTTAGCCGGGACAGCCTACGAGCAGTACTTC
d_call: NA; clone_size: few; v_call: TRBV29-1; j_call: TRBJ2-1; cdr3_aa: CSVVPGTSYNEQFF; cdr3_nt: TGCAGCGTTGTTCCGGGAACCTCCTACAATGAGCAGTTCTTC
d_call: NA; clone_size: many; v_call: TRBV13; j_call: TRBJ2-6; cdr3_aa: CASSLGTGASGANVLTF; cdr3_nt: TGTGCCAGCAGCTTAGGGACAGGCGCCTCTGGGGCCAACGTCCTGACTTTC